This T cell receptor beta chain appears in the sequencing data of a study of blood T cell repertoires in COVID-19. Study at large: The United States, Italy and Spain provided the acute and convalescent COVID-19 samples. Nucleic acid was either cDNA or gDNA, and it came from T cells, B-cell-depleted T cells, or PBMCs.

Seattle-derived patients entered the study during active infection and were followed longitudinally. In the source study's methods: Reference gene primers were amplified, and this amplification served to estimate nucleated cell counts. Sequenced by immunoSEQ multiplex PCR; TCRdb stores in-frame clones only, minus some. That table gives V, J and clone size, and the DNA gave D and trimming. Of about 98,000 clones in the sample, roughly 90% were seen once. Germline assignment: CDR1 MNHEY and CDR2 SMNVEV (reference sequence). The germline V and J ends were trimmed by 0 bases and 0 bases, with 14 bases remaining between them. The CDR3 contains 18 residues.

This TCR was recovered from a woman in her 50s with COVID-19, enrolled during active disease. The V and J genes are TRBV27 and TRBJ1-4, with D unresolved. Sequencing was performed on peripheral blood. In nucleotides, the CDR3 is TGTGCCAGCAGTTTATCTTCGGGTTTCCCGACAACTAATGAAAAACTGTTTTTT. Protein sequence: CASSLSSGFPTTNEKLFF.